This T cell receptor beta chain originates from a study of cytomegalovirus exposure and HLA in healthy donors. Germline CDR1 is MGHRA and CDR2 is YSYEKL. Trimming cost V 11 bases and J 2 bases, with 15 bases left between them. This CDR3 region has 13 residues. This clone was seen more than once but under ten times. PCR amplification relied on 60 Vbeta primers (plus 13 Jbeta primers). Sequencing was performed with immunoSEQ multiplex PCR; in TCRdb, only in-frame clones are kept and a portion is missing. This table has approximately 100,000 clones, approximately 66% appearing once. The sequence was collected from a middle-aged man in good health and CMV-seropositive. The V gene is TRBV4-1, the J gene TRBJ2-5, with D hard to call. The sample taken for sequencing was PBMCs. The CDR3 nucleotides are TGCGCCTCCCGCTCAGCGCTTCAAGAGACCCAGTACTTC. Residues: CASRSALQETQYF.